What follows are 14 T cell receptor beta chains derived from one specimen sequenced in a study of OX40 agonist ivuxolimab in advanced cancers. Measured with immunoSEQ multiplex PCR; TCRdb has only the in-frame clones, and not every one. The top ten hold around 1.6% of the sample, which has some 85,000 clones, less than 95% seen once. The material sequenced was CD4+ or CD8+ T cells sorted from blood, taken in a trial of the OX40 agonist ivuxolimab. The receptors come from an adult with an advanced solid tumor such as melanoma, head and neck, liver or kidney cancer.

CDR3: CASRPGLLNEKLFF. The CDR3 region has the DNA TGTGCAAGTCGCCCGGGCTTGCTTAATGAAAAACTGTTTTTT. This chain connects TRBV12-2 to TRBJ1-4. TRBV12-2 constitutes a pseudogene. The CDR3 spans 14 residues.

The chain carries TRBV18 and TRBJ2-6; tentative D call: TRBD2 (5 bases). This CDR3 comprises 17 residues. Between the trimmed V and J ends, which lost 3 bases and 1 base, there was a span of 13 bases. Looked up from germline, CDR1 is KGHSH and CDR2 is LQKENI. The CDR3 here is CASSPGFRGSGANVLTF. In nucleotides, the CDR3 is TGTGCCAGCTCACCGGGCTTTCGGGGTTCTGGGGCCAACGTCCTGACTTTC. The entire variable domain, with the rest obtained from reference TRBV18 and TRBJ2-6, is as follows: NAGVMQNPRHLVRRRGQEARLRCSPMKGHSHVYWYRQLPEEGLKFMVYLQKENIIDESGMPKERFSAEFPKEGPSILRIQQVVRGDSAAYFCASSPGFRGSGANVLTFGAGSRLTVL.

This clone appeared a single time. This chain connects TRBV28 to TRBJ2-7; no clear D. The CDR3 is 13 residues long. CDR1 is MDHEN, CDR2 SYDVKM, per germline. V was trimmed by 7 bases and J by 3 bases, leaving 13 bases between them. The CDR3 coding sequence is TGTGCCAGCATAGGTGGGGTCAGCTACGAGCAGTACTTC. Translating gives CASIGGVSYEQYF.

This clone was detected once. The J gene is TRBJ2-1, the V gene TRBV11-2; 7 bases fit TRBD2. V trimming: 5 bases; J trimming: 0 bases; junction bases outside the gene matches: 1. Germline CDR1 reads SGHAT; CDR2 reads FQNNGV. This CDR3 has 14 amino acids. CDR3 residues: CASSRGGSYNEQFF. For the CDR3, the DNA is TGTGCCAGCAGCCGCGGGGGCTCCTACAATGAGCAGTTCTTC. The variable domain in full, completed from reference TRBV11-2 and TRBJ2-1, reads EAGVAQSPRYKIIEKRQSVAFWCNPISGHATLYWYQQILGQGPKLLIQFQNNGVVDDSQLPKDRFSAERLKGVDSTLKIQPAKLEDSAVYLCASSRGGSYNEQFFGPGTRLTVL.

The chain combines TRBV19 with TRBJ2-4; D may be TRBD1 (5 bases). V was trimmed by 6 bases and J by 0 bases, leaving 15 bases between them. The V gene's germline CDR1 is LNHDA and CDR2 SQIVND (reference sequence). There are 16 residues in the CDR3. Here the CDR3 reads CASSKQGTLAKNIQYF. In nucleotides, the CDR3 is TGTGCCAGTAGCAAGCAGGGTACCTTAGCCAAAAACATTCAGTACTTC.

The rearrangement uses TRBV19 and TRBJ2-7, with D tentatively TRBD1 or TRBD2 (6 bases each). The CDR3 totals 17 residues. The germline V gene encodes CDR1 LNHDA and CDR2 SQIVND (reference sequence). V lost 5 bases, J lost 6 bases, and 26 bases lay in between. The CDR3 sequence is CASSRKGELAGNREQYF. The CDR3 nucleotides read TGTGCCAGTAGTCGTAAGGGGGAACTAGCTGGGAATCGCGAGCAGTACTTC.

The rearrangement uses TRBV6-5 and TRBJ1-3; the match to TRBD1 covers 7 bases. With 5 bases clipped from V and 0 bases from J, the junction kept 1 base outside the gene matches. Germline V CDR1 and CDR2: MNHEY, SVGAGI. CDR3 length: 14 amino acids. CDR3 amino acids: CASSGTVSGNTIYF. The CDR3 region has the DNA TGTGCCAGCAGTGGGACAGTCTCTGGAAACACCATATATTTT.

In DNA, the CDR3 is TGTGCCAGCAGCGTACCTTCTAGATACGAGCAGTACTTC. Protein product: CASSVPSRYEQYF. The chain recombines TRBV9 with TRBJ2-7; no definite D call. Trimming took off 1 base at V and 4 bases at J, with 9 bases between the two ends. This CDR3 comprises 13 residues. Germline V CDR1 and CDR2: SGDLS, YYNGEE.

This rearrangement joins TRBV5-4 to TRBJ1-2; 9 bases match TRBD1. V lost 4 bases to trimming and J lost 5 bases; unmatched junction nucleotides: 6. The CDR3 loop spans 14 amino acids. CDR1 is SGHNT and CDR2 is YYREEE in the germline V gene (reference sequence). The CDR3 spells CASSTPDRGYGYTF. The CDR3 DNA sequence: TGTGCCAGCAGCACACCGGACAGGGGTTATGGCTACACCTTC.

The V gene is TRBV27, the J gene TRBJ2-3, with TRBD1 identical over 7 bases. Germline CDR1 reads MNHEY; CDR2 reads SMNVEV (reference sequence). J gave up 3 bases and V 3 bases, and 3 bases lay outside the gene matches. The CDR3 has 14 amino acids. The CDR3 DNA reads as TGTGCCAGCAGTTTCGGCAGGGGGACAGATACGCAGTATTTT. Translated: CASSFGRGTDTQYF.

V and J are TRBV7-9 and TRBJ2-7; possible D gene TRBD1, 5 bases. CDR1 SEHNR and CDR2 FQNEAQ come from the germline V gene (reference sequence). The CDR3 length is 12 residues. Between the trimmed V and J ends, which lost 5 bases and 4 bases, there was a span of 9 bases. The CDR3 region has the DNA TGTGCCAGCAGCGGGGCTCTTTACGAGCAGTACTTC. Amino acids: CASSGALYEQYF.

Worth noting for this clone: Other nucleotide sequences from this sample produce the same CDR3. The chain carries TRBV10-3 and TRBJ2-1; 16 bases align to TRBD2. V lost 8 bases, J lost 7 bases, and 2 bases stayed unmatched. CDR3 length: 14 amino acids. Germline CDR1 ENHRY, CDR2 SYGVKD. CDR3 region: CAIGTSGRGNEQFF. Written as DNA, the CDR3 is TGTGCCATCGGGACTAGCGGGAGGGGGAATGAGCAGTTCTTC.

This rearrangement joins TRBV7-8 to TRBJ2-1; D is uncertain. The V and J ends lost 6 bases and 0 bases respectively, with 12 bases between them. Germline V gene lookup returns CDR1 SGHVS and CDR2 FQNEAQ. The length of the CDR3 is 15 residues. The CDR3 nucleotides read TGTGCCAGCAGAAAGATAAAGAGCTCCTACAATGAGCAGTTCTTC. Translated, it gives CASRKIKSSYNEQFF.

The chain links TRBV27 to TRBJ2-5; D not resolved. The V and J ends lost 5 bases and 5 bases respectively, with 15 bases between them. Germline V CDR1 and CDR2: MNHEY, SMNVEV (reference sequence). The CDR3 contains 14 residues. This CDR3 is CASSVAPPTETQYF. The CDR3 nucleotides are TGTGCCAGCAGTGTCGCCCCGCCGACCGAGACCCAGTACTTC.